This TCR beta chain derives from a study of Ad26.COV2.S vaccination and SARS-CoV-2 variants. The study's findings and limits: Reportedly, spike-specific CD8+ and CD4+ T cell responses achieved substantial breadth once vaccination had taken place. While placebo recipients had lower spike-specific TCR breadth, vaccine recipients had more.

About this clone: Its antigen is as yet unknown.

The CDR3 extends over 15 amino acids. Germline CDR1 is SGHTA and CDR2 is FQGNSA. J was trimmed by 1 base and V by 3 bases; bases with no gene match: 2. The protocol was immunoSEQ multiplex PCR, while the TCRdb copy is restricted to in-frame clones and leaves out a portion. The repertoire holds about 350,000 clones, with around 88% as singletons. Sample treatment: roughly 19 received Ad26.COV2.S at low or high dose, single or two shots; roughly 5 received placebo; per-sample allocation not given. Collection of the samples took place on day 63 after the first injection of vaccine or placebo. Vaccination employed an Ad26 vector expressing the Wuhan-strain SARS-CoV-2 spike.

The chain combines TRBV7-2 with TRBJ2-7; 11 bases are shared with TRBD1. The receptor was derived from a person aged 18-60 years who received the Ad26.COV2.S COVID-19 vaccine or a placebo. Sequenced here: peripheral blood, sampled in a trial of Ad26.COV2.S vaccine versus placebo. The CDR3, as DNA: TGTGCCAGCAGCTTTGGGACAGGGGGTTCCTACGAGCAGTACTTC. Translated: CASSFGTGGSYEQYF.